These 28 T cell receptor beta chains came from one sample sequenced in a study of blood T cell repertoires in COVID-19 (dated by TCRdb to the early 2020s). The receptor library was made with the immunoSEQ multiplex PCR assay. TCRdb retrieved this table from immuneACCESS and kept in-frame rearrangements only. Not all clones are present; in checked studies, unresolved V genes account for under half, and no reason is known for the remainder. The table for this sample lists approximately 250,000 clones; around 90% of them were counted only once. The ten largest clones capture over 4% of the sample. Sequencing was performed on PBMCs or T cells enriched from blood (not recorded which). All receptors derive from a woman in her twenties or thirties with acute COVID-19.

This chain links TRBV25-1 with TRBJ1-1; the D is unclear. Germline loops: CDR1 MGHDK, CDR2 SYGVNS. The CDR3 runs to 14 residues. V was clipped by 3 bases and J by 4 bases, with 12 bases between them. This CDR3 is CASSELAGSTEAFF. The CDR3, as DNA: TGTGCCAGCAGTGAGCTTGCGGGTAGCACTGAAGCTTTCTTT. The complete variable domain, with remaining parts taken from reference TRBV25-1 and TRBJ1-1, reads EADIYQTPRYLVIGTGKKITLECSQTMGHDKMYWYQQDPGMELHLIHYSYGVNSTEKGDLSSESTVSRIRTEHFPLTLESARPSHTSQYLCASSELAGSTEAFFGQGTRLTVV.

V gene TRBV7-8 combines with J gene TRBJ1-1, with 7 bases that match TRBD1. The V gene end was trimmed by 5 bases and the J gene end by 4 bases; junction bases not matched to a gene: 4. The CDR3 totals 13 residues. Germline-derived CDR1 and CDR2 are SGHVS and FQNEAQ. The CDR3 nucleotides read TGTGCCAGCAGCATAAGACAGGGCACTGAAGCTTTCTTT. It yields the protein CASSIRQGTEAFF.

The V call is TRBV19, the J call TRBJ1-1; D is ambiguous. Per the germline V gene, CDR1 is LNHDA and CDR2 is SQIVND (reference sequence). V dropped 3 bases and J dropped 1 base, with 9 bases sitting between them. CDR3 length equals 14 residues. The CDR3 is CASSIQQTNTEAFF. For the CDR3, the DNA is TGTGCCAGTAGTATCCAACAGACGAACACTGAAGCTTTCTTT.

The chain links TRBV9 to TRBJ2-7; 14 bases are shared with TRBD2. This CDR3 has 16 amino acids. Germline CDR1 and CDR2: SGDLS and YYNGEE. With V trimmed by 0 bases and J by 4 bases, 3 bases remained unmatched. The CDR3 nucleotides read TGTGCCAGCAGCGTAGGGGGGACTAGCGGGAGTTACGAGCAGTACTTC. It specifies CASSVGGTSGSYEQYF.

This chain joins TRBV15 and TRBJ2-3; TRBD2 matches 11 bases. Germline-derived CDR1 and CDR2 are LNHNV and YYDKDF (reference sequence). The CDR3 is 16 residues long. Trimming at V came to 1 base and at J to 8 bases, leaving 8 bases not matched to a gene. CDR3 coding DNA: TGTGCCACCAGCAGAGTTGGGACTAGCGGTTTTGGTACGCAGTATTTT. It yields the protein CATSRVGTSGFGTQYF. The entire variable domain, with the rest obtained from reference TRBV15 and TRBJ2-3, is as follows: DAMVIQNPRYQVTQFGKPVTLSCSQTLNHNVMYWYQQKSSQAPKLLFHYYDKDFNNEADTPDNFQSRRPNTSFCFLDIRSPGLGDTAMYLCATSRVGTSGFGTQYFGPGTRLTVL.

The V gene is TRBV6-5, the J gene TRBJ1-4; D ambiguous. V was clipped by 6 bases and J by 7 bases, with 12 bases between them. CDR3 length: 13 residues. CDR1 is MNHEY, CDR2 SVGAGI, per germline. CDR3 DNA sequence: TGTGCCAGCAGGTCCGGGGTGGGTGAAAAACTGTTTTTT. The encoded protein is CASRSGVGEKLFF.

J is TRBJ1-1 and V is TRBV9, with unresolved D. Germline V gene data show CDR1 as SGDLS and CDR2 as YYNGEE. The V end lost 1 base, the J end lost 3 bases, and 4 bases lay between the germline ends. The CDR3 consists of 12 residues. As DNA, the CDR3 is TGTGCCAGCAGCGTATCGGACACTGAAGCTTTCTTT. Translation: CASSVSDTEAFF.

The chain recombines TRBV5-4 with TRBJ2-1; D not certain. CDR3 size: 16 residues. Trimming took 4 bases from V and 0 from J, leaving 14 bases between them. CDR1 and CDR2 from the germline V gene are SGHNT and YYREEE (reference sequence). The CDR3 nucleotides are TGTGCCAGCAGCCCCGGTGGTACCCCCTCCTACAATGAGCAGTTCTTC. This codes for CASSPGGTPSYNEQFF.

The chain recombines TRBV4-1 with TRBJ2-7; 9 nucleotides align to TRBD2. Trimming removed 1 base from V and 3 bases from J; junction bases left unmatched: 4. CDR1 MGHRA and CDR2 YSYEKL come from the germline V gene. This CDR3 contains 15 residues. DNA for the CDR3: TGCGCCAGCAGCCAAGGCCCTAGCGGGGTCTACGAGCAGTACTTC. Protein product: CASSQGPSGVYEQYF.

The J gene is TRBJ1-2, the V gene TRBV28, with 9 bases lining up with TRBD1. Unmatched junction bases numbered 9, after V lost 5 bases and J lost 8 bases. From germline, CDR1 is MDHEN and CDR2 SYDVKM. The CDR3 has 14 amino acids. Written as DNA, the CDR3 is TGTGCCAGCAGTATCCCAGGACAGGGGAACGGCTACACCTTC. The encoded protein is CASSIPGQGNGYTF.

This clone was seen a handful of times. The chain uses TRBV18 and TRBJ1-1; D may be TRBD1 (5 bases). CDR1 and CDR2 from the germline V gene are KGHSH and LQKENI. With 2 bases removed from V and 0 bases from J, the gap between germline ends came to 19 bases. This CDR3 is built from 18 residues. As DNA, the CDR3 is TGTGCCAGCTCACCAATGGTGTTGGCAGGGCAAATGAACACTGAAGCTTTCTTT. Protein product: CASSPMVLAGQMNTEAFF.

The chain combines TRBV9 with TRBJ2-5; 8 bases line up with TRBD2. The germline gives CDR1 SGDLS, CDR2 YYNGEE. The CDR3 is 17 residues long. The J segment lost 4 bases and the V segment lost 0 bases, leaving 11 bases of the junction unmatched. CDR3 loop: CASSVAAGVGQGETQYF. As DNA, the CDR3 is TGTGCCAGCAGCGTAGCAGCGGGGGTTGGGCAGGGAGAGACCCAGTACTTC. Full variable domain (missing parts from reference TRBV9 and TRBJ2-5): DSGVTQTPKHLITATGQRVTLRCSPRSGDLSVYWYQQSLDQGLQFLIQYYNGEERAKGNILERFSAQQFPDLHSELNLSSLELGDSALYFCASSVAAGVGQGETQYFGPGTRLLVL.

The chain is built from TRBV27 and TRBJ2-3, with 14 bases lining up with TRBD2. CDR3 length equals 18 residues. From germline, CDR1 is MNHEY and CDR2 SMNVEV (reference sequence). The J segment lost 3 bases and the V segment lost 1 base, leaving 6 bases of the junction unmatched. The CDR3 loop is CASSLFGTSGRGTDTQYF. CDR3 DNA: TGTGCCAGCAGTTTATTCGGGACTAGCGGGAGAGGGACAGATACGCAGTATTTT.

The CDR3, as DNA: TGTGCCAGCAGCGTAGAGGATTACGCGGGCGAGCAGTACTTC. Residues: CASSVEDYAGEQYF. The rearrangement uses TRBV9 and TRBJ2-7, with D perhaps TRBD2 (5 bases). Germline loops: CDR1 SGDLS, CDR2 YYNGEE. The CDR3 runs 14 residues. The ends were cut back, 0 bases at V and 6 bases at J, with 13 bases in the middle.

The chain employs TRBV29-1 and TRBJ1-4, with D possibly TRBD1 on 6 matching bases. The germline V gene has CDR1 SQVTM and CDR2 ANQGSEA. The CDR3 loop spans 15 amino acids. V was pared by 0 bases and J by 8 bases, with 16 bases between. The CDR3 sequence is CSVEDQQGLGEKLFF. The CDR3 nucleotides are TGCAGCGTTGAAGATCAACAGGGCTTGGGGGAAAAACTGTTTTTT.

V is TRBV7-7 and J is TRBJ2-3; D possibly corresponds to TRBD1 (6 bases). CDR1 and CDR2 (germline): SSHAT, FNYEAQ (reference sequence). V lost 1 base, J lost 0 bases, and 11 bases lay in between. CDR3 length equals 16 residues. CDR3 sequence reads: CASSLGRGGSTDTQYF. CDR3 bases: TGTGCCAGCAGCTTAGGTAGAGGGGGAAGCACAGATACGCAGTATTTT. Filled out from reference TRBV7-7 and TRBJ2-3, the complete variable domain reads GAGVSQSPRYKVTKRGQDVTLRCDPISSHATLYWYQQALGQGPEFLTYFNYEAQPDKSGLPSDRFSAERPEGSISTLTIQRTEQRDSAMYRCASSLGRGGSTDTQYFGPGTRLTVL.

The chain uses TRBV11-2 and TRBJ2-7, with D possibly matching TRBD2 (6 bases). V lost 4 bases and J 1 base, leaving 11 bases between the germline ends. Germline-derived CDR1 and CDR2 are SGHAT and FQNNGV. This CDR3 has 14 residues. CDR3 loop: CASSYTGGSYEQYF. The CDR3 bases are TGTGCCAGCAGCTACACCGGGGGTTCCTACGAGCAGTACTTC.

This sequence joins TRBV7-2 and TRBJ2-4, with 11 bases that match TRBD2. Germline V gene lookup returns CDR1 SGHTA and CDR2 FQGNSA. Trimming at V came to 4 bases and at J to 6 bases, leaving 5 bases not matched to a gene. There are 15 residues in the CDR3. The CDR3: CASSSGTSGINIQYF. CDR3 in DNA: TGTGCCAGCAGCTCCGGGACTAGCGGAATAAACATTCAGTACTTC. Together with reference TRBV7-2 and TRBJ2-4, the CDR3 gives the full variable domain: GAGVSQSPSNKVTEKGKDVELRCDPISGHTALYWYRQSLGQGLEFLIYFQGNSAPDKSGLPSDRFSAERTGGSVSTLTIQRTQQEDSAVYLCASSSGTSGINIQYFGAGTRLSVL.

The chain has TRBV27 and TRBJ1-3, with D possibly TRBD1 on 6 matching bases. This CDR3 is 14 amino acids long. CDR1 is MNHEY, CDR2 SMNVEV, per germline (reference sequence). V lost 2 bases and J lost 5, with 10 bases in between. CDR3 sequence: CASSLRGSRNTIYF. The CDR3 DNA reads TGTGCCAGCAGTTTAAGGGGGTCTAGAAACACCATATATTTT.

The V call is TRBV6-1, the J call TRBJ1-1; a weak D match, TRBD1 (6 bases). This CDR3 comprises 16 residues. V was pared by 0 bases and J by 1 base, with 12 bases between. The germline V gene encodes CDR1 MNHNS and CDR2 SASEGT. The CDR3 is CASSEARWTENTEAFF. The CDR3 DNA follows: TGTGCCAGCAGTGAAGCGCGGTGGACAGAGAACACTGAAGCTTTCTTT.

The V and J genes are TRBV19 and TRBJ2-1; 12 positions agree with TRBD2. The J segment lost 8 bases and the V segment lost 4 bases, leaving 6 bases of the junction unmatched. Germline values: CDR1 LNHDA, CDR2 SQIVND (reference sequence). This CDR3 contains 15 residues. CDR3 in amino acids: CASSTSGRAMDEQFF. The CDR3 DNA reads TGTGCCAGTAGTACTAGCGGGAGGGCCATGGATGAGCAGTTCTTC.

The rearrangement joins TRBV20-1 to TRBJ1-4; D is uncertain. Trimming took 3 bases from V and 0 from J, leaving 17 bases between them. Per the germline V gene, CDR1 is DFQATT and CDR2 is SNEGSKA (reference sequence). CDR3 length equals 17 residues. The CDR3 loop is CSASHRVLEATNEKLFF. The CDR3 DNA reads TGCAGTGCTAGTCATAGGGTTTTGGAGGCAACTAATGAAAAACTGTTTTTT.

This chain uses TRBV11-3 with TRBJ2-1; 10 bases match TRBD2. There are 16 residues in the CDR3. Germline CDR1 is SGHNT and CDR2 is YENEEA. Trimming removed 4 bases from V and 8 bases from J; junction bases left unmatched: 11. CDR3 coding DNA: TGTGCCAGCAGCTCAATCAATAGCGGGAGGTTTGATGAGCAGTTCTTC. Amino acid sequence: CASSSINSGRFDEQFF.

The CDR3 nucleotides read TGTGCCAGCTCACTGGGACTAGCGGGGGGCCCCCACAATGAGCAGTTCTTC. Translating gives CASSLGLAGGPHNEQFF. The J gene is TRBJ2-1, the V gene TRBV18; 15 bases map to TRBD2. V gave up 4 bases and J gave up 5 bases; unmatched junction bases: 6. Germline V gives CDR1 KGHSH, CDR2 LQKENI. The CDR3 is made up of 17 amino acids.

The V gene is TRBV6-5, the J gene TRBJ2-7; possible D gene TRBD1, 7 bases. V lost 0 bases, J lost 7 bases, and 19 bases lay in between. This CDR3 has 16 residues. Germline V lookup: CDR1 MNHEY, CDR2 SVGAGI. The CDR3 DNA sequence: TGTGCCAGCAGTTACTCGAGGCCAGGGGGGACGGAGGAGCAGTACTTC. This translates into CASSYSRPGGTEEQYF.

The CDR3 DNA sequence: TGTGCCAGCAGTTTGCAGGGGGCAGGGACCGGGGAGCTGTTTTTT. Translation gives CASSLQGAGTGELFF. The V gene is TRBV28, the J gene TRBJ2-2; 8 bases are a match to TRBD1. The ends lost 3 bases at V and 5 bases at J; junction bases unmatched: 5. The CDR3 runs 15 residues. Germline loops: CDR1 MDHEN, CDR2 SYDVKM.

V gene TRBV5-8 combines with J gene TRBJ1-6, with 7 nucleotides matching TRBD1. CDR1 is SGHTS and CDR2 is YDEGEE in the germline V gene. V was clipped by 3 bases and J by 2 bases; unmatched bases: 2. This CDR3 contains 15 residues. CDR3 sequence reads: CASSSQGTYNSPLHF. DNA of the CDR3: TGTGCCAGCAGCTCACAGGGGACCTATAATTCACCCCTCCACTTT.

The chain carries TRBV28 and TRBJ1-6; D call uncertain. CDR1 is MDHEN, CDR2 SYDVKM, per germline. Trimming left V 8 bases short and J 5 bases short, with 13 bases between. This CDR3 comprises 14 residues. CDR3 sequence (DNA): TGTGCCAGCCGCGGAGGGAAAGATAATTCACCCCTCCACTTT. This gives the protein CASRGGKDNSPLHF.